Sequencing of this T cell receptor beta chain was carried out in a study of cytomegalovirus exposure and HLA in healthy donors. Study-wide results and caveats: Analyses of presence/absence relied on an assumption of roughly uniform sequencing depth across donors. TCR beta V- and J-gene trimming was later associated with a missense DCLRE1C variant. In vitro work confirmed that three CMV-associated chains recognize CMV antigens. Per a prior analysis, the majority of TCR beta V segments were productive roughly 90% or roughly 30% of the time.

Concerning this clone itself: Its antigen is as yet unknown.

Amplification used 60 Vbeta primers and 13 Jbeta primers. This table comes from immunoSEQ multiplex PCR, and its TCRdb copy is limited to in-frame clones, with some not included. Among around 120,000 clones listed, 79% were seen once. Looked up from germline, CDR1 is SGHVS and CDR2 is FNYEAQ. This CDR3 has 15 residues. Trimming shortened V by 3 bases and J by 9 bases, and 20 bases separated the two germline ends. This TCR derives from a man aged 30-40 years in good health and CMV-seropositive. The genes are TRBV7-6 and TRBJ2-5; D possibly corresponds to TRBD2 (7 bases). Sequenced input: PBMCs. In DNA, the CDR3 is TGTGCCAGCAGCTTTGGCGGGGGCTCCCCTTCTGCCCAGTACTTC. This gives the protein CASSFGGGSPSAQYF.